Following are 11 T cell receptor beta chains from one sample sequenced in a study of cytomegalovirus exposure and HLA in healthy donors. With 60 Vbeta and 13 Jbeta primers, the PCR was carried out. Using immunoSEQ multiplex PCR, the repertoire was profiled, and TCRdb retains in-frame clones only, with some absent. The sample lists over 150,000 clones, around 79% occurring once. The sample comprised PBMCs. Receptor source: a male donor in good health and CMV-seropositive.

The V call is TRBV14, the J call TRBJ2-3; D might be TRBD1 (6 bases). This CDR3 has 13 residues. CDR1 and CDR2 (germline): SGHDN, FVKESK. The ends were cut back, 5 bases at V and 6 bases at J, with 12 bases in the middle. Here the CDR3 reads CASSNDQGDTQYF. The CDR3 DNA is TGTGCCAGCAGCAACGACCAGGGGGATACGCAGTATTTT.

This rearrangement joins TRBV5-1 to TRBJ2-2, with 12 bases fitting TRBD2. The CDR3 runs 16 residues. After removal of 3 bases from V and 8 bases from J, the junction contained 8 bases not matched to a gene. Germline values: CDR1 SGHRS, CDR2 YFSETQ. The CDR3 DNA is TGCGCCAGCAGCTGGACTAGCGGGGTCCTGGGAGGGGAGCTGTTTTTT. As protein: CASSWTSGVLGGELFF.

The rearrangement uses TRBV2 and TRBJ1-2, with 8 bases aligning to TRBD1. The V and J ends lost 2 bases and 8 bases, in that order; junction bases with no gene match: 13. The CDR3 contains 16 residues. The V gene's germline CDR1 is SNHLY and CDR2 FYNNEI. DNA for the CDR3: TGTGCCAGCAGTGAAAGAAGCCCTACGGACAGGGAAGGCTACACCTTC. It yields the protein CASSERSPTDREGYTF.

CDR3 residues: CASSRFFGPDSHTQYF. CDR3 in DNA: TGTGCCAGCAGCCGCTTCTTCGGGCCCGACAGCCATACGCAGTATTTT. This sequence joins TRBV14 and TRBJ2-3; possibly TRBD1 for D (5 bases). The germline V gene encodes CDR1 SGHDN and CDR2 FVKESK. V lost 4 bases and J lost 7, with 21 bases in between. The CDR3 runs to 16 residues.

The chain is built from TRBV5-4 and TRBJ2-3; TRBD2 matches 8 bases. After removal of 4 bases from V and 2 bases from J, the junction contained 9 bases not matched to a gene. CDR3 size: 16 residues. Germline CDR1 is SGHNT and CDR2 is YYREEE (reference sequence). As DNA, the CDR3 is TGTGCCAGCAGCCCCATGGCGGGGGGCTCCACAGATACGCAGTATTTT. Translation: CASSPMAGGSTDTQYF.

This rearrangement joins TRBV30 to TRBJ1-5; 7 bases align to TRBD1. This CDR3 has 16 residues. With V trimmed by 0 bases and J by 3 bases, 8 bases remained unmatched. Germline assignment: CDR1 GTSNPN and CDR2 SVGIG (reference sequence). This CDR3 is CAWSVRGQPFNQPQHF. The DNA of the CDR3 is TGTGCCTGGAGTGTAAGGGGACAGCCTTTCAATCAGCCCCAGCATTTT. The complete variable domain, with remaining parts taken from reference TRBV30 and TRBJ1-5, reads SQTIHQWPATLVQPVGSPLSLECTVEGTSNPNLYWYRQAAGRGLQLLFYSVGIGQISSEVPQNLSASRPQDRQFILSSKKLLLSDSGFYLCAWSVRGQPFNQPQHFGDGTRLSIL.

Here the CDR3 reads CASSEGQGRGNTEAFF. CDR3 coding DNA: TGTGCCAGCAGTGAAGGGCAGGGGAGGGGAAACACTGAAGCTTTCTTT. The genes are TRBV2 and TRBJ1-1, with D possibly matching TRBD1 (6 bases). With 1 base removed from V and 2 bases from J, the gap between germline ends came to 14 bases. CDR1 and CDR2 from the germline V gene are SNHLY and FYNNEI. The CDR3 consists of 16 residues.

The chain is built from TRBV14 and TRBJ2-7; maybe TRBD1 (6 bases). Per the germline V gene, CDR1 is SGHDN and CDR2 is FVKESK. Deletions cut 3 bases from V and 4 bases from J, with 13 bases between. The CDR3 length is 14 residues. CDR3 DNA sequence: TGTGCCAGCAGCCACCAAACAGGGTCTTACGAGCAGTACTTC. This sequence encodes CASSHQTGSYEQYF.

The chain has TRBV10-3 and TRBJ1-1; 9 bases are a match to TRBD1. The CDR3 is 15 amino acids. Germline-derived CDR1 and CDR2 are ENHRY and SYGVKD. V shed 4 bases and J 6 bases; nucleotides not matched to a gene: 9. The CDR3 is CAISGGQGYTAEAFF. The DNA of the CDR3 is TGTGCCATCAGTGGTGGACAGGGGTATACAGCTGAAGCTTTCTTT.

The J gene is TRBJ1-4, the V gene TRBV6-4; 8 positions match TRBD1. CDR3 size: 17 residues. The ends lost 2 bases at V and 3 bases at J; junction bases unmatched: 8. Germline V CDR1 and CDR2: MRHNA, SNTAGT. The CDR3 region is CASSDPPQGAANEKLFF. The CDR3 nucleotides read TGTGCCAGCAGTGACCCACCTCAGGGGGCTGCTAATGAAAAACTGTTTTTT.

The J gene is TRBJ1-3, the V gene TRBV14; D is uncertain. The ends were cut back, 0 bases at V and 7 bases at J, with 10 bases in the middle. The germline CDR1 and CDR2 sequences are SGHDN and FVKESK. The CDR3 covers 14 residues. The CDR3 DNA sequence: TGTGCCAGCAGCCAAGACGGTGCGGGGAACACCATATATTTT. Translating gives CASSQDGAGNTIYF.